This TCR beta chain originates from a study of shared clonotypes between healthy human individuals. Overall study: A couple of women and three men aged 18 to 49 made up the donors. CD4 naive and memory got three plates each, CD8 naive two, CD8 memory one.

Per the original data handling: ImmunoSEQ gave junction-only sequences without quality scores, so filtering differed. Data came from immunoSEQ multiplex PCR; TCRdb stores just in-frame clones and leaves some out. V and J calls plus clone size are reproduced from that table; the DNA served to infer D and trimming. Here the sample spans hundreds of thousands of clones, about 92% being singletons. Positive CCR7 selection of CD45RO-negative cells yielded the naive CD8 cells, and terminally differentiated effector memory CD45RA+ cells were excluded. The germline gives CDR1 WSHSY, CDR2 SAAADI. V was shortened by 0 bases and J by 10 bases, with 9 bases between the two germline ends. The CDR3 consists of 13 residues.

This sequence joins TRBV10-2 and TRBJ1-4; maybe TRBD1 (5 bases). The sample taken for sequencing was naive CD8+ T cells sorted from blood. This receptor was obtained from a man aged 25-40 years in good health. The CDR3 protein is CASSESDGGKLFF. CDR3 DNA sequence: TGCGCCAGCAGTGAGTCGGACGGGGGAAAACTGTTTTTT.